This T cell receptor beta chain was profiled in a study of shared clonotypes between healthy human individuals. Study conclusions and caveats: It was only blood that was sampled, and tissue repertoires likely differ. Although depth was large, rarefaction showed that sequencing of the sorted subsets was incomplete.

Donors comprised only Caucasian adults living in Nashville, Tennessee. The CD4+ fraction was divided into a CD45RA+ naive subset and a CD45RA-negative memory subset. TCRdb's copy holds only in-frame clones and misses some; the assay was immunoSEQ multiplex PCR. The sample comprises 2 million to 3 million clones, more than 80% of which are singletons, and around 0.14% rests with the top ten. A word on this clone: Antigen: not known.

V lost 6 bases to trimming and J lost 6 bases, with 9 bases between them. The CDR3 is made up of 13 amino acids. Germline CDR1 MNHNY, CDR2 SVGAGI (reference sequence). J is TRBJ1-6 and V is TRBV6-6; D uncertain. Sequenced input: naive CD4+ T cells sorted from blood. The subset here: CD45RA+ positively selected. The clonotype comes from a man younger than 35 in good health. The CDR3 DNA follows: TGTGCCAGCAGGCGAGAACCTAATTCACCCCTCCACTTT. It codes for CASRREPNSPLHF.